The 12 T cell receptor beta chains below come from one sample, sequenced in a study of blood T cell repertoires in COVID-19 (dated by TCRdb to the early 2020s). The library was produced with the immunoSEQ multiplex PCR assay. TCRdb took this table from immuneACCESS and kept in-frame rearrangements with V and J called. Such tables lack part of the clones; where checked against another copy, unresolved V genes explain under half of the gap, and the rest is unexplained. The sample table contains 140,000 to 150,000 clones; only one count was recorded for roughly 78% of them. The ten largest clones take up just over 6% of the sample. Sample: PBMCs or T cells enriched from blood (not recorded which). The receptor set was obtained from a woman aged 45-60 years who had recovered from COVID-19.

The genes are TRBV18 and TRBJ1-1; D may be TRBD1 (6 bases). The V gene lost 0 bases and the J gene lost 4 bases, with 12 bases spanning the gap. The CDR3 has 15 amino acids. Germline V gene data show CDR1 as KGHSH and CDR2 as LQKENI. The CDR3 DNA reads TGTGCCAGCTCACCACCGGTCACAGGGCGCACTGAAGCTTTCTTT. This codes for CASSPPVTGRTEAFF.

The V call is TRBV28, the J call TRBJ1-2; D might be TRBD1 (5 bases). CDR3 size: 13 residues. Germline assignment: CDR1 MDHEN and CDR2 SYDVKM. Trimming stripped 2 bases from V and 5 bases from J, with 9 bases between. The CDR3 loop is CASSLPGVYGYTF. CDR3 nucleotides: TGTGCCAGCAGTTTACCGGGGGTATATGGCTACACCTTC.

This rearrangement joins TRBV9 to TRBJ1-4; D is uncertain. The CDR3 sequence is 15 residues long. In germline, CDR1 is SGDLS, CDR2 YYNGEE. Deletions cut 3 bases from V and 8 bases from J, with 17 bases between. In DNA, the CDR3 is TGTGCCAGCAGCGCCTCAAGTCGAGGGCAGGAAAAACTGTTTTTT. It translates to CASSASSRGQEKLFF. The full variable domain, with the rest looked up from reference TRBV9 and TRBJ1-4, is DSGVTQTPKHLITATGQRVTLRCSPRSGDLSVYWYQQSLDQGLQFLIQYYNGEERAKGNILERFSAQQFPDLHSELNLSSLELGDSALYFCASSASSRGQEKLFFGSGTQLSVL.

In DNA form, the CDR3 reads TGCGCCAGCAGCCCAAGGGGGGGCTCAGAATATGAGCAGTTCTTC. Its translation is CASSPRGGSEYEQFF. V gene TRBV5-1 combines with J gene TRBJ2-1; D may be TRBD2 (7 bases). The length of the CDR3 is 15 residues. V lost 4 bases to trimming and J lost 8 bases, with 19 bases between them. Germline V gives CDR1 SGHRS, CDR2 YFSETQ.

The V call is TRBV19, the J call TRBJ1-2; tentative D call: TRBD1 (6 bases). Trimming removed 7 bases from V and 4 bases from J, with 22 bases in between. Germline assignment: CDR1 LNHDA and CDR2 SQIVND (reference sequence). This CDR3 has 16 residues. The DNA for the CDR3 is TGTGCCAGTACCCCCGCGGGGGGCGGCGAGGGCTATGGCTACACCTTC. Its protein is CASTPAGGGEGYGYTF.

The chain carries TRBV10-3 and TRBJ1-2; D may be TRBD1 (5 bases). This CDR3 is built from 12 residues. Germline assignment: CDR1 ENHRY and CDR2 SYGVKD. Trimming cost V 0 bases and J 7 bases, with 6 bases left between them. As DNA, the CDR3 is TGTGCCATCAGTGAGTCTCAGGGTGGCTACACCTTC. It yields the protein CAISESQGGYTF.

This sequence joins TRBV7-9 and TRBJ1-5; D is ambiguous. With 3 bases removed from V and 4 bases from J, the gap between germline ends came to 10 bases. The V gene's germline CDR1 is SEHNR and CDR2 FQNEAQ (reference sequence). The CDR3 has 14 residues. The CDR3 region has the DNA TGTGCCAGCAGCTTTTATGACGGGAATCAGCCCCAGCATTTT. Translated: CASSFYDGNQPQHF.

The chain combines TRBV7-2 with TRBJ2-5; weak D call: TRBD1 (6 bases). Germline V gene sequence: CDR1 SGHTA, CDR2 FQGNSA. V lost 5 bases and J 0 bases, leaving 13 bases between the germline ends. The CDR3 runs to 15 residues. CDR3 nucleotides: TGTGCCAGCAGCGGCCGGGACACCAACCAAGAGACCCAGTACTTC. Protein: CASSGRDTNQETQYF.

J is TRBJ1-2 and V is TRBV27; D gene unclear. The CDR3 runs to 13 residues. The V end lost 7 bases, the J end lost 0 bases, and 9 bases lay between the germline ends. The germline gives CDR1 MNHEY, CDR2 SMNVEV (reference sequence). The CDR3 DNA sequence: TGTGCCAGCAAAAACAGAGCTAACTATGGCTACACCTTC. This codes for CASKNRANYGYTF.

The chain uses TRBV7-9 and TRBJ1-2; D gene ambiguous. Germline V gives CDR1 SEHNR, CDR2 FQNEAQ (reference sequence). With 5 bases removed from V and 0 bases from J, the gap between germline ends came to 10 bases. The CDR3 is 14 residues long. The CDR3 sequence: CASSGIGPNYGYTF. As DNA, the CDR3 is TGTGCCAGCAGCGGTATTGGCCCTAACTATGGCTACACCTTC.

This clone appeared once. This sequence joins TRBV4-1 and TRBJ1-1; D is perhaps TRBD1 (6 bases). The germline CDR1 and CDR2 sequences are MGHRA and YSYEKL. The ends were cut back, 1 base at V and 1 base at J, with 13 bases in the middle. The CDR3 has 16 amino acids. CDR3: CASSQVGGGKNTEAFF. Written as DNA, the CDR3 is TGCGCCAGCAGCCAAGTGGGAGGGGGGAAGAACACTGAAGCTTTCTTT.

Here the CDR3 DNA reads TGTGCCAGTACCCCCGGGACAGGGGCCTGGCCCCAGCATTTT. Protein: CASTPGTGAWPQHF. J is TRBJ1-5 and V is TRBV19; 10 bases are shared with TRBD1. Germline V CDR1 and CDR2: LNHDA, SQIVND (reference sequence). V lost 7 bases and J lost 9; bases outside the gene matches: 9. The CDR3 has 14 residues.